Listed below are T cell receptor beta chains from one sample, sequenced in a study of blood T cell repertoires in COVID-19. Profiled with immunoSEQ multiplex PCR; TCRdb holds only in-frame clones, not every one. The data contain about 440,000 clones, around 89% of them singletons. Sample: peripheral blood. The receptors were gathered from a woman younger than 45 with acute or convalescent COVID-19. Each CDR3 is given with its conserved first and last residue. Each record gives: D gene, J gene, clone size, V gene, CDR3 DNA, CDR3 protein. The D gene is left open where the match is weak. Clone sizes are given selectively: once, few, many, or a class where the clone is expanded.

-,TRBJ1-5,-,TRBV3-1/TRBV3-2,TGTGCCAGCAGCCAAGATTCTCGGGGAACGGCGCCCCAGCATTTT,CASSQDSRGTAPQHF
TRBD1,TRBJ2-7,once,TRBV2,TGTGCCAGCAGGGACAGGGGTTACGAGCAGTACTTC,CASRDRGYEQYF
-,TRBJ1-4,-,TRBV25-1,TGTGCCAGCCGGGGGGATGCAACTAATGAAAAACTGTTTTTT,CASRGDATNEKLFF
-,TRBJ1-3,-,TRBV7-8,TGTGCCAGCAGCTTAGCGGCGGATAATAGGGGAAACACCATATATTTT,CASSLAADNRGNTIYF
-,TRBJ2-7,once,TRBV11-2,TGTGCCAGCAGCTTAGTAAGTAGCGAGCAGTACTTC,CASSLVSSEQYF
TRBD2,TRBJ2-7,-,TRBV10-1,TGCGCCAGCAGTGAAAAGCGGGGCCCCCTCTACGAGCAGTACTTC,CASSEKRGPLYEQYF
-,TRBJ2-7,-,TRBV5-1,TGCGCCAGCAGCTTGGAGGTAGGGGTTCCGACCTACGAGCAGTACTTC,CASSLEVGVPTYEQYF
TRBD1,TRBJ2-1,-,TRBV9,TGTGCCAGCGTCCCCGGGACAGATCACAATGAGCAGTTCTTC,CASVPGTDHNEQFF
-,TRBJ1-1,-,TRBV30,TGTGCCTGGAGATATAATACCCAGATGAACACTGAAGCTTTCTTT,CAWRYNTQMNTEAFF
-,TRBJ1-2,-,TRBV27,TGTGCCAGCAGTTTTCTGAACAGGCCCTATGGCTACACCTTC,CASSFLNRPYGYTF
TRBD1,TRBJ2-7,once,TRBV28,TGTGCCAGCAGTCCACAGGGGGCGCGGGAGCAGTACTTC,CASSPQGAREQYF
-,TRBJ2-3,-,TRBV2,TGTGCCAGCAGTGAAGACAGGGCCTGGACAGATACGCAGTATTTT,CASSEDRAWTDTQYF
-,TRBJ1-2,-,TRBV2,TGTGCCAGCAGGGGGGACACGGCGGATGGCTACACCTTC,CASRGDTADGYTF
TRBD1,TRBJ1-5,few,TRBV5-1,TGCGCCAGCAGCACACTCCGGGACAGGGGGCAGGGGCAGCCCCAGCATTTT,CASSTLRDRGQGQPQHF
TRBD1,TRBJ1-1,once,TRBV2,TGTGCCAGCAGTACCAGCCGATCAGGGGACAGGGGGAACACTGAAGCTTTCTTT,CASSTSRSGDRGNTEAFF
-,TRBJ2-1,-,TRBV6-2/TRBV6-3,TGTGCCAGCAGTGTCGGGAGTATTCAGTTCTTC,CASSVGSIQFF
TRBD1,TRBJ1-1,-,TRBV2,TGTGCCAGCAGCCAACCAACAGACAGGGTGAGTGCTGAAGCTTTCTTT,CASSQPTDRVSAEAFF
-,TRBJ2-3,-,TRBV5-1,TGCGCCAGCAGCTTACCTAGTAGGTCAGATACGCAGTATTTT,CASSLPSRSDTQYF
TRBD1,TRBJ1-2,-,TRBV12-5,TGTGCTAGTGGTTTGGACAGGGGCGTTCATGGCTACACCTTC,CASGLDRGVHGYTF
TRBD1,TRBJ1-5,-,TRBV24-1,TGTGCCACCAGTGATGACAGGGTCTATCAGCCCCAGCATTTT,CATSDDRVYQPQHF
TRBD2,TRBJ2-5,-,TRBV11-2,TGTGCCAGCAGCCCCTCGGGGGGGGAAGAGACCCAGTACTTC,CASSPSGGEETQYF
TRBD1,TRBJ1-2,many,TRBV15,TGTGCCACCAGCATTCCGCCCCGGGACAGATATGGCTACACCTTC,CATSIPPRDRYGYTF
TRBD1,TRBJ2-7,-,TRBV12-3/TRBV12-4,TGTGCCAGCAGCTCATTAAACAGGGGCGAGCAGTACTTC,CASSSLNRGEQYF
-,TRBJ1-1,-,TRBV29-1,TGCAGCGTTGTCTTGCCAGGGGCCGGGGACACTGAAGCTTTCTTT,CSVVLPGAGDTEAFF
-,TRBJ2-7,-,TRBV6-5,TGTGCCAGCAGTCCAGGGATTCCCTACGAGCAGTACTTC,CASSPGIPYEQYF
-,TRBJ2-1,-,TRBV12-3/TRBV12-4,TGTGCCAGCAGTGGGGCAGGGAGGCATGAGCAGTTCTTC,CASSGAGRHEQFF
TRBD1,TRBJ2-1,-,TRBV29-1,TGCAGCGGCGGGACAGGGGTTGAGCAGTTCTTC,CSGGTGVEQFF
-,TRBJ2-3,many,TRBV2,TGTGCCACCGGGGGGCCTGGCACAGATACGCAGTATTTT,CATGGPGTDTQYF
TRBD1,TRBJ2-1,once,TRBV2,TGTGCCAGCAGTGATATTATGGGGACAGGGGGCCACAATGAGCAGTTCTTC,CASSDIMGTGGHNEQFF
TRBD2,TRBJ2-5,once,TRBV3-1/TRBV3-2,TGTGCCAGCAGCGAAGCGGGGGACCAAGAGACCCAGTACTTC,CASSEAGDQETQYF
-,TRBJ2-6,-,TRBV10-3,TGTGCCATCAGTGAGTCGTTGGGGCAGGGAGGATCTGGGGCCAACGTCCTGACTTTC,CAISESLGQGGSGANVLTF
TRBD1,TRBJ2-2,-,TRBV27,TGTGCCAGCAGTTTTGAGGGGCAGGGGGCCGCCGGGGAGCTGTTTTTT,CASSFEGQGAAGELFF
-,TRBJ1-2,-,TRBV28,TGTGCCAGCAGACGTGTATGGGGCAACTATGGCTACACCTTC,CASRRVWGNYGYTF
-,TRBJ1-1,-,TRBV11-2,TGTGCCAGCAGCTTAGGGGTGACAGGGAACACTGAAGCTTTCTTT,CASSLGVTGNTEAFF
TRBD1,TRBJ1-2,-,TRBV6-5,TGTGTCAGCAGTCCCGGGACAGGGAAAAATGGCTACACCTTC,CVSSPGTGKNGYTF
TRBD2,TRBJ2-2,-,TRBV4-2,TGTGCCAGCAGCCAACCACTAGCGCAGAACACCGGGGAGCTGTTTTTT,CASSQPLAQNTGELFF
-,TRBJ2-1,-,TRBV6-1,TGTGCCAGCAGTGAACACGGCGGGGGACAATACAATGAGCAGTTCTTC,CASSEHGGGQYNEQFF
-,TRBJ1-2,-,TRBV27,TGTGCCAGCAGTTTGCGCAGGGATGACTATGGCTACACCTTC,CASSLRRDDYGYTF
-,TRBJ1-2,-,TRBV19,TGTGCCACTACGGGGGGTTCTGGCTACACCTTC,CATTGGSGYTF
TRBD2,TRBJ2-3,-,TRBV5-4,TGTGCCAGCAGCCTAGGGGTGGGAAGCGGGGTAACAGATACGCAGTATTTT,CASSLGVGSGVTDTQYF
-,TRBJ1-6,-,TRBV2,TGTGCCAGCAGTTCCCGGGTCGATAATTCACCCCTCCACTTT,CASSSRVDNSPLHF
TRBD2,TRBJ2-7,-,TRBV3-1/TRBV3-2,TGTGCCAGCAGCCCCGAGACTAGCGGGCGGTCCTACGAGCAGTACTTC,CASSPETSGRSYEQYF
-,TRBJ1-2,-,TRBV9,TGTGCCAGCAGCGTAGAGGCCAGGGGTAACTATGGCTACACCTTC,CASSVEARGNYGYTF
TRBD2,TRBJ2-1,-,TRBV20-1,TGCAGTGCTAGTCCCGGGGGGAACAATGAGCAGTTCTTC,CSASPGGNNEQFF
TRBD1,TRBJ2-5,-,TRBV7-9,TGTGCCAGCAGCTACACCGGGACAGGGTCTTCGTTGGGAGAGACCCAGTACTTC,CASSYTGTGSSLGETQYF
-,TRBJ2-3,once,TRBV5-1,TGCGCCAGCAGCTTGAGAGAGCACACAGATACGCAGTATTTT,CASSLREHTDTQYF
-,TRBJ1-4,-,TRBV28,TGTGCCAGCAGTTCGACTTCCTCAGGGCTCCTGAATGAAAAACTGTTTTTT,CASSSTSSGLLNEKLFF
-,TRBJ1-2,few,TRBV7-9,TGTGCCAGCAGGGACACCCCCAATGGCTACACCTTC,CASRDTPNGYTF
-,TRBJ2-5,once,TRBV28,TGTGCCAGCAGTGGGCCAGCACGGGAGACCCAGTACTTC,CASSGPARETQYF
-,TRBJ2-7,-,TRBV4-1,TGCGCCAGCAGCCCTGGACAGCAGGCCAGGTGGGAGCAGTACTTC,CASSPGQQARWEQYF
-,TRBJ2-1,-,TRBV27,TGTGCCAGCAGTTTATCTCAGGGGCCCTCCTACAATGAGCAGTTCTTC,CASSLSQGPSYNEQFF